Presented here are 13 T cell receptor beta chains from one specimen sequenced in a study of high-grade serous ovarian cancer treatment subgroups. This table comes from immunoSEQ multiplex PCR, and its TCRdb copy is limited to in-frame clones, with some not included. Of thousands of clones in the sample, more than 65% were seen once. Tumor samples were taken before definitive surgery or chemotherapy. The sample comprised tumor tissue. The receptors here all came from a human donor with high-grade serous ovarian cancer.

This chain links TRBV6-6 with TRBJ2-5; no clear D. The CDR3 runs 12 residues. Germline CDR1 reads MNHNY; CDR2 reads SVGAGI (reference sequence). V lost 4 bases and J lost 10, with 13 bases in between. The chain's CDR3 is CASSSLFPDQYF. CDR3 bases: TGTGCCAGCAGTTCCCTCTTCCCTGACCAGTACTTC.

This sequence joins TRBV27 and TRBJ2-2; D is ambiguous. Per the germline V gene, CDR1 is MNHEY and CDR2 is SMNVEV (reference sequence). V lost 3 bases and J 5 bases, leaving 13 bases between the germline ends. CDR3 size: 15 residues. CDR3 amino acids: CASSFSPLRTGELFF. The CDR3, as DNA: TGTGCCAGCAGTTTCTCTCCCCTTAGGACCGGGGAGCTGTTTTTT.

The V call is TRBV6-5, the J call TRBJ1-2, with 8 bases matching TRBD1. The CDR3 has 15 residues. Germline-derived CDR1 and CDR2 are MNHEY and SVGAGI. The J segment lost 4 bases and the V segment lost 6 bases, leaving 10 bases of the junction unmatched. CDR3 region: CASRRGQGRGYGYTF. CDR3 in DNA: TGTGCCAGCAGAAGAGGACAGGGTAGAGGCTATGGCTACACCTTC.

This chain links TRBV7-3 with TRBJ1-5; 8 bases fit TRBD1. Germline CDR1 SGHTA, CDR2 FQGTGA. The CDR3 totals 19 residues. V was clipped by 4 bases and J by 2 bases; unmatched bases: 16. The CDR3, as DNA: TGTGCCAGCAGCTCAATGACAGGGGCAGGAAGGTTGGGCAATCAGCCCCAGCATTTT. Its protein product is CASSSMTGAGRLGNQPQHF.

This sequence joins TRBV11-3 and TRBJ2-3; 8 bases line up with TRBD1. V shed 3 bases, J shed 3 bases, and the junction held 8 bases outside the gene matches. CDR1 is SGHNT and CDR2 is YENEEA in the germline V gene. This CDR3 has 16 amino acids. The DNA of the CDR3 is TGTGCCAGCAGCTTGCCCCGGACAGGGTGGACAGATACGCAGTATTTT. It encodes CASSLPRTGWTDTQYF.

This chain links TRBV7-3 with TRBJ2-5; TRBD2 agrees at 13 bases. The better agreement between TRBJ2-7 and the DNA end casts doubt on the J call. Germline V gene sequence: CDR1 SGHTA, CDR2 FQGTGA. The CDR3 spans 18 residues. CDR3 coding DNA: TGTGCCAGCAGCCAACCGGGACTAGCGGGAACAAAACCCTACGAGCAGTACTTC. Amino acid sequence: CASSQPGLAGTKPYEQYF.

The V gene is TRBV5-1, the J gene TRBJ2-5; weak D call: TRBD2 (5 bases). V was clipped by 0 bases and J by 5 bases, with 14 bases between them. Germline CDR1 SGHRS, CDR2 YFSETQ. This CDR3 is built from 15 residues. The CDR3 DNA sequence: TGCGCCAGCAGCTTGGATCTAGGGAGAGGGGAGACCCAGTACTTC. This codes for CASSLDLGRGETQYF.

Only one count was recorded for this clone. This chain links TRBV7-2 with TRBJ2-7; D possibly corresponds to TRBD2 (7 bases). Germline V gene sequence: CDR1 SGHTA, CDR2 FQGNSA. V was clipped by 2 bases and J by 6 bases, with 11 bases between them. This CDR3 has 13 residues. CDR3 nucleotide sequence: TGTGCCAGCAGCTTATTGGGAGGGGGCGAGCAGTACTTC. As protein: CASSLLGGGEQYF.

This sequence joins TRBV7-2 and TRBJ2-1; 8 nucleotides match TRBD2. The ends lost 5 bases at V and 9 bases at J; junction bases unmatched: 12. Germline loops: CDR1 SGHTA, CDR2 FQGNSA. This CDR3 contains 15 residues. CDR3 DNA: TGTGCCAGCAGCCTTACTAGCGGAAACAAACTTGAGCAGTTCTTC. It yields the protein CASSLTSGNKLEQFF. The full variable domain, completed using reference TRBV7-2 and TRBJ2-1, is GAGVSQSPSNKVTEKGKDVELRCDPISGHTALYWYRQSLGQGLEFLIYFQGNSAPDKSGLPSDRFSAERTGGSVSTLTIQRTQQEDSAVYLCASSLTSGNKLEQFFGPGTRLTVL.

This sequence joins TRBV7-9 and TRBJ2-1; the D gene could be TRBD1 or TRBD2 (5 bases each). Germline V gene lookup returns CDR1 SEHNR and CDR2 FQNEAQ (reference sequence). This CDR3 contains 12 residues. V was trimmed by 2 bases and J by 15 bases, leaving 14 bases between them. The CDR3 DNA reads TGTGCCAGCAGCTTAATGGGGACCCCCCCGTTCTTC. Residues: CASSLMGTPPFF.

This clone was found a few times. V gene TRBV11-1 combines with J gene TRBJ2-5; 14 bases line up with TRBD2. The V gene's germline CDR1 is SGHAT and CDR2 FQDESV (reference sequence). The CDR3 has 17 amino acids. Germline trimming cut 3 bases from V and 4 bases from J; bases unmatched to any gene: 7. CDR3 DNA sequence: TGTGCCAGCAGCTTCATGACCGGGACTAGCGGGAGAGAGACCCAGTACTTC. Its translation: CASSFMTGTSGRETQYF.

J is TRBJ1-1 and V is TRBV5-1; D not certain. CDR3 length: 15 residues. Between the trimmed V and J ends, which lost 1 base and 1 base, there was a span of 11 bases. CDR1 and CDR2 (germline): SGHRS, YFSETQ. CDR3 protein: CASSLRGAPNTEAFF. The CDR3 DNA is TGCGCCAGCAGCTTGCGCGGAGCCCCGAACACTGAAGCTTTCTTT.

The J gene is TRBJ1-2, the V gene TRBV14; 10 nucleotides agree with TRBD1. V gave up 4 bases and J gave up 6 bases; unmatched junction bases: 5. The CDR3 runs to 14 residues. CDR1 SGHDN and CDR2 FVKESK come from the germline V gene. CDR3 DNA: TGTGCCAGCAGCCCGGGACAGGGGCCCCATGGCTACACCTTC. Amino acid sequence: CASSPGQGPHGYTF.